The present entry profiles one T cell receptor (beta chain) with its context. No antigen is known for it. No base qualities exist here, and no much larger clone lies one base off it. As encoded in the germline V gene (reference sequence), CDR1 is SEHNR while CDR2 is FQNEAQ. From the cysteine up to the phenylalanine, the CDR3 has a length of 14 residues. The kept DNA is CDR3 alone, 42 bases in frame from the first base. The trim is 2 bases for V and 2 bases for J, with a gap of 6 bases between the germline ends. These data are taken from a study of human thymus T cells (TCRdb year 2020). For context, the study as a whole: TCR alpha and beta repertoires from about 8 infant thymus samples and a few related peripheral blood samples were characterized in the study. Donor ages ranging from about 6 to 250 days were recorded, and roughly six male and a couple of female infants were included in the cohort.

The immunoSEQ multiplex PCR assay was used to amplify the TCRB and TCRAD loci from a standardized quantity of quality-controlled genomic DNA. The V(D)J region was spanned by amplicons of a length sufficient to cover the CDR3 and to identify V and J genes. The commercial immunoSEQ service was used to sequence amplicons on an Illumina platform. In the original analysis: Corrections for primer bias and sequencing errors followed previously described methods, while TCRAD and TCRB definitions were based on the IMGT database. Repertoires were analysed with immunoSEQ Analyzer 3.0 and VDJTools, covering basic statistics, V/J segment usage, diversity estimates, rarefaction and pairwise overlap. Diversity was estimated using the Chao1, ChaoE, Efron-Thisted, Shannon and inverse Simpson indices, and was also estimated on datasets down-sampled to the size of the smallest sample. Repertoire overlap was assessed by strict matching of CDR3 nucleotide sequence, V gene and J gene, and clustering was done by Jaccard-based multidimensional scaling. Sourced from immuneACCESS, this table was stored by TCRdb with only in-frame sequences that have V and J called. A share of the clones is absent; for the studies checked, an unresolved V gene accounts for under half, and the remainder has no known explanation. Clonal size and the V and J genes are those of that table, whereas D and trimming came from the DNA. The sample profile shows some 40,000 clones; approximately 93% of them were found once. Of the sample, roughly 0.12% falls within the top ten clones.

The donors were immunologically healthy infants in Finland who had open corrective cardiac surgery for congenital heart defects. From four of the eight donors, a small aliquot of roughly 0.5-1 mL peripheral blood was collected during surgery. Genomic DNA from blood samples was extracted from all available leukocytes rather than from a fixed cell number. ACK lysis buffer was used to remove erythrocytes from the blood, and the remaining leukocytes were kept as pellets at -70 degrees C. Genomic DNA was extracted from frozen cell pellets with a QIAsymphony instrument. The full study reports these points: On average, thymus samples yielded 800,000 or so unique TCRB clonotypes, whereas blood samples yielded around 84,000. Biased V and J gene segment usage appeared to be present in both thymic and peripheral blood repertoires.

The sample comprised blood. This receptor chain uses TRBV7-9 and TRBJ2-2, with no confidently assigned D gene. This TCR came from a boy younger than two with a congenital heart defect but otherwise immunologically healthy. The CDR3 region has the sequence CASSLTVNTGELFF. The DNA sequence is given as TGTGCCAGCAGCTTAACCGTTAACACCGGGGAGCTGTTTTTT. The variable domain in full, with residues beyond the CDR3 obtained from the reference TRBV7-9 and TRBJ2-2 genes, is DTGVSQNPRHKITKRGQNVTFRCDPISEHNRLYWYRQTLGQGPEFLTYFQNEAQLEKSRLLSDRFSAERPKGSFSTLEIQRTEQGDSAMYLCASSLTVNTGELFFGEGSRLTVL.